This T cell receptor beta chain was recorded in a study of early T cells in non-severe SARS-CoV-2 infection. The overall study: Sequencing input comprised bulk RNA from unsorted whole blood; chain pairing was not available.

Trimming left V 1 base short and J 10 bases short, with 11 bases between. Germline CDR1 SGHVS, CDR2 FQNEAQ. This CDR3 spans 13 amino acids. In TCRdb, the 5' RACE reads were re-called with MiXCR into one record per CDR3 protein. The data show 75,000 to 100,000 distinct CDR3 sequences, with under 15% seen just once and 6.5% to 9% held by the top ten. The sequenced sample was whole blood. The genes are TRBV7-8 and TRBJ2-1; D assignment may be TRBD1 or TRBD2 (5 bases each). The origin of this receptor is an adult who was a healthcare worker with PCR-confirmed SARS-CoV-2 infection or an uninfected control (not recorded which). CDR3 DNA sequence: TGTGCCAGCAGCTTAGAGGGACGTAAAGAGCAGTTCTTC. Translated, it gives CASSLEGRKEQFF.